This TCR beta chain was profiled in a study of blood T cell repertoires in COVID-19. Across the study: Spain, Italy and the United States supplied samples that represented acute and convalescent COVID-19.

Clones were sequenced by immunoSEQ multiplex PCR, and TCRdb holds only the in-frame ones, with some missing. This table holds about 220,000 clones, 80% to 90% found once. This clone was recorded once. This receptor was obtained from a woman in her forties or fifties with acute COVID-19. Sequencing was carried out using PBMCs or T cells enriched from blood (not recorded which).

Here the CDR3 DNA reads TGTGCCAGCAGTCCGAGGAGGGTAAGCAACTATGGCTACACCTTC. Translated, it gives CASSPRRVSNYGYTF. The chain is built from TRBV2 and TRBJ1-2, with D hard to call. Germline CDR1 is SNHLY and CDR2 is FYNNEI. The V end lost 5 bases, the J end lost 2 bases, and 15 bases lay between the germline ends. CDR3 length: 15 amino acids.